This is a list of T cell receptor beta chains from one sample in a study of blood T cell repertoires in COVID-19. Method: immunoSEQ multiplex PCR; TCRdb's copy keeps in-frame clones and lacks some. The sample has approximately 92,000 clones, 70% to 90% seen once. The specimen sequenced was peripheral blood. The receptors stem from a woman aged 55-69 years in a cohort sampled during active or convalescent COVID-19. Each CDR3 is given with its conserved first and last residue.

TRBV5-6	TRBJ1-6	CASSLTGHRDLNSPLHF
TRBV4-1	TRBJ1-4	CASSPGGRPTNEKLFF
TRBV3-1/TRBV3-2	TRBJ2-3	CASSQAGPGTDTQYF
TRBV5-6	TRBJ2-2	CASSHGSNTGELFF
TRBV7-9	TRBJ1-1	CASSAAGESGKAFF
TRBV24-1	TRBJ2-5	CATSDPQGMETQYF
TRBV5-1	TRBJ1-3	CASSLMGTSGNTIYF
TRBV6-5	TRBJ1-3	CASSTTDRRNTIYF
TRBV3-1/TRBV3-2	TRBJ1-1	CASSQVQDFTEAFF
TRBV10-3	TRBJ2-7	CASATRDEQYF
TRBV6-1	TRBJ1-1	CASSEIGRILEAFF
TRBV19	TRBJ1-1	CASSTRGTEAFF
TRBV2	TRBJ2-3	CASSVMGLTSTDTQYF
TRBV7-2	TRBJ2-1	CASSLTGLAGQNNEQFF
TRBV6-1	TRBJ2-7	CASSEPGTATYEQYF
TRBV6-9	TRBJ1-3	CASPFSGNTIYF
TRBV6-5	TRBJ1-2	CASRTDSSLYYGYTF
TRBV5-1	TRBJ2-7	CASSLRTGEGSEQYF
TRBV28	TRBJ1-2	CASSLGSYGYTF
TRBV9	TRBJ2-3	CASSVGRGLGTDTQYF
TRBV28	TRBJ2-1	CASILGGGGNNEQFF
TRBV6-6	TRBJ2-7	CASSPRTGREQYF
TRBV20-1	TRBJ2-3	CSATEALSATDTQYF
TRBV19	TRBJ2-7	CASRTSGSSYEQYF
TRBV7-3	TRBJ2-3	CASSSGTSGGDTDTQYF
TRBV5-1	TRBJ2-6	CASSLDRAGANVLTF
TRBV5-1	TRBJ1-2	CASSLGQGAISGYTF
TRBV5-1	TRBJ1-1	CASSPGGGVDTEAFF
TRBV5-4	TRBJ1-4	CASSPAQGRFEKLFF
TRBV30	TRBJ2-3	CAWSAITDTQYF
TRBV9	TRBJ2-1	CASSVTGTAYNEQFF
TRBV3-1/TRBV3-2	TRBJ1-6	CASSPQDSPLHF
TRBV5-1	TRBJ2-2	CASSLGLAGATGELFF
TRBV7-9	TRBJ2-1	CASSFQSGVYNEQFF
TRBV29-1	TRBJ1-4	CSVGRGPNEKLFF
TRBV29-1	TRBJ1-2	CSVGGGGLGGYTF
TRBV7-2	TRBJ2-2	CASSLMGAPNTGELFF
TRBV3-1/TRBV3-2	TRBJ2-1	CASSPTGAGSYNEQFF
TRBV9	TRBJ1-1	CASSPVQLGVGTEAFF
TRBV6-5	TRBJ2-7	CASSQNSGQGWEQYF
TRBV27	TRBJ2-7	CASSSDRKPYEQYF
TRBV4-2	TRBJ1-3	CASSQDNSGNTIYF
TRBV5-4	TRBJ1-2	CASSLARGQAANYGYTF
TRBV5-1	TRBJ1-2	CASRIGTVSNYGYTF
TRBV11-2	TRBJ1-3	CASSFRGSNTIYF
TRBV19	TRBJ1-1	CASNSDTLNTEAFF
TRBV5-1	TRBJ2-7	CASSVTGLGEQYF
TRBV24-1	TRBJ2-1	CATSGTSGGYNEQFF
TRBV10-3	TRBJ1-5	CAISESRVSNQPQHF
TRBV19	TRBJ1-6	CASSGQGISPLHF
TRBV2	TRBJ1-4	CASKEGQGFEKLFF